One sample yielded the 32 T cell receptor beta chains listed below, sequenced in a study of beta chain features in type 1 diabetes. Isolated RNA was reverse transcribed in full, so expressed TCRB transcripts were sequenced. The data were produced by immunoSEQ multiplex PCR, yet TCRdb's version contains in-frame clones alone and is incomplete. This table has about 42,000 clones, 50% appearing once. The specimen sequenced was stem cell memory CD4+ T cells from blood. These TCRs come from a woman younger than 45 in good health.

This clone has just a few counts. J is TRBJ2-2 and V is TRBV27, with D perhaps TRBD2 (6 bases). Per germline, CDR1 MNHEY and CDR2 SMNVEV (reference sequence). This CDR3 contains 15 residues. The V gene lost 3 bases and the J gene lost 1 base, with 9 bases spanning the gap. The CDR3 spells CASSLPGRNTGELFF. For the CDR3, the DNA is TGTGCCAGCAGTTTGCCCGGGAGGAACACCGGGGAGCTGTTTTTT.

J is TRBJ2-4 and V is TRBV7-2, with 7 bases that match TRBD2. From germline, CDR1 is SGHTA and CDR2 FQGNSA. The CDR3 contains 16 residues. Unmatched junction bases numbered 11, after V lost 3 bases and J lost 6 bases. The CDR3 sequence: CASSFGGRASGNIQYF. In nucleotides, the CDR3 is TGTGCCAGCAGCTTCGGTGGGAGGGCCTCTGGAAACATTCAGTACTTC.

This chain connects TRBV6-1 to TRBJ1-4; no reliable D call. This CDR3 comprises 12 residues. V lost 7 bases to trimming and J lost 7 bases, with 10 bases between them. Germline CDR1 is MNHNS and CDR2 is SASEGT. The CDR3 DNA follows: TGTGCCAGCAAAAACCTAGGTGAAAAACTGTTTTTT. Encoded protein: CASKNLGEKLFF.

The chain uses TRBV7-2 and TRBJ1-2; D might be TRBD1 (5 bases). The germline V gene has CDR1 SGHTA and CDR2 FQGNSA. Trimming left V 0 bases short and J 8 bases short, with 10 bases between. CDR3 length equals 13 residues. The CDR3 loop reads CASSLAGAGGYTF. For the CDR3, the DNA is TGTGCCAGCAGCTTAGCTGGGGCGGGGGGCTACACCTTC.

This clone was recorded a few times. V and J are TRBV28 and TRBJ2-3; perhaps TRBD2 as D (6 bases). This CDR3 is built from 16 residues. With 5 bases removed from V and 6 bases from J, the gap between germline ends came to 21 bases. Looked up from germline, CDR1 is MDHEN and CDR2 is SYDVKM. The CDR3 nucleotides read TGTGCCAGCAGTCCCCCCTCGCGGGACCCCACTGATACGCAGTATTTT. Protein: CASSPPSRDPTDTQYF.

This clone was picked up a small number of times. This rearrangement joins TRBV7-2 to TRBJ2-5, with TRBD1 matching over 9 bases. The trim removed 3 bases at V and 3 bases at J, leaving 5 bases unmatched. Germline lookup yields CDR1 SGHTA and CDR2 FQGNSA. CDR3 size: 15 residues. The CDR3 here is CASSFNRGRKETQYF. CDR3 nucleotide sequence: TGTGCCAGCAGCTTTAACAGGGGGCGCAAAGAGACCCAGTACTTC.

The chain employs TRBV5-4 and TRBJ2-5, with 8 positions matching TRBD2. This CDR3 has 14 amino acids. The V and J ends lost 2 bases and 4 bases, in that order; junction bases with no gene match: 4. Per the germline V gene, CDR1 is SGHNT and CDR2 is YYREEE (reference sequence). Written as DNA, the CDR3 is TGTGCCAGCAGCTTAGGTAGCGGGACAGAGACCCAGTACTTC. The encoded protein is CASSLGSGTETQYF.

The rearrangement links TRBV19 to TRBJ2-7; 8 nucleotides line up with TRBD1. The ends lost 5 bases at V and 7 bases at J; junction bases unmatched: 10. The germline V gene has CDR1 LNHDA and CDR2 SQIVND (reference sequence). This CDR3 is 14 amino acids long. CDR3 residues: CASSLTDRVWEQYF. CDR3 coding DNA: TGTGCCAGTAGTCTCACGGACAGGGTATGGGAGCAGTACTTC.

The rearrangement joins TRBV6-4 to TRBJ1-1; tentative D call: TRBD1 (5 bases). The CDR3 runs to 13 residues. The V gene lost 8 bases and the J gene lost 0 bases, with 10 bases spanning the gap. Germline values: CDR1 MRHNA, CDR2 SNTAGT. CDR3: CASARDLNTEAFF. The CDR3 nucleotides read TGTGCCAGCGCGCGGGACTTGAACACTGAAGCTTTCTTT.

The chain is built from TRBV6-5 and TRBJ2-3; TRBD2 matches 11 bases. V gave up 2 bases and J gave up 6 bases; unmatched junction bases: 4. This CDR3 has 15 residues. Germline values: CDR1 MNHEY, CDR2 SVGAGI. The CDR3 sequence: CASSYRASGRDTQYF. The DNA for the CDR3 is TGTGCCAGCAGTTACCGGGCTAGCGGGAGGGATACGCAGTATTTT.

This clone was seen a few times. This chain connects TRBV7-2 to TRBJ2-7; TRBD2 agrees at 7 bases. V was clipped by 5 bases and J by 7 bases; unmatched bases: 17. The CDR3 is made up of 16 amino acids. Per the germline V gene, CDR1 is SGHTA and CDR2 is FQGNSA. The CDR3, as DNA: TGTGCCAGCAGCCAGAGGGAGCGGGAAGGCCCTCGGGAGCAGTACTTC. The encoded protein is CASSQREREGPREQYF.

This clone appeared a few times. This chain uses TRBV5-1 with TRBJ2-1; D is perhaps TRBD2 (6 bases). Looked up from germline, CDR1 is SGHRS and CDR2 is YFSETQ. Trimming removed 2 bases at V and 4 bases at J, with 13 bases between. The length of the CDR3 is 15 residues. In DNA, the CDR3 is TGCGCCAGCAGCTTTGAGGGAGGCGTTTACAATGAGCAGTTCTTC. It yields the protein CASSFEGGVYNEQFF.

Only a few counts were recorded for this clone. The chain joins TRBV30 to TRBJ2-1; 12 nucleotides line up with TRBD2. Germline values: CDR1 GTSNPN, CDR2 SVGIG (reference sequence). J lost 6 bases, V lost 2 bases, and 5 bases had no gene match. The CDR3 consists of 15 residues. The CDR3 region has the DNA TGTGCCTGGAGTCTGACTAGCGGGAGTCTCAATGAGCAGTTCTTC. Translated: CAWSLTSGSLNEQFF.

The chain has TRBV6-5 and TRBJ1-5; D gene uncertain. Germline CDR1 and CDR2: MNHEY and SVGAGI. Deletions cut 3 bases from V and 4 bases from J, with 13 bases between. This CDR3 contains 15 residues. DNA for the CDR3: TGTGCCAGCAGTTATTCACGCCAGGCAAATCAGCCCCAGCATTTT. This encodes CASSYSRQANQPQHF.

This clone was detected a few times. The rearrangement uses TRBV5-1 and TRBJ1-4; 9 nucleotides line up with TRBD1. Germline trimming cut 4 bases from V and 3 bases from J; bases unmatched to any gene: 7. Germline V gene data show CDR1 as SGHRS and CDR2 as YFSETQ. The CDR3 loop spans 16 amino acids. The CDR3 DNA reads TGCGCCAGCAGCACGGGACAGGGTGGAGCTAATGAAAAACTGTTTTTT. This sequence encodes CASSTGQGGANEKLFF.

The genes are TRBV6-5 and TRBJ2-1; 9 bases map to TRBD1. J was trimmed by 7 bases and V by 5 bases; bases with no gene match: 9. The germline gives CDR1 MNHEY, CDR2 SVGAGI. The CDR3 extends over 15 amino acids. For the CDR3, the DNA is TGTGCCAGCAGTCCCGGGACAGGGCTTAGGAATGAGCAGTTCTTC. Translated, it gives CASSPGTGLRNEQFF.

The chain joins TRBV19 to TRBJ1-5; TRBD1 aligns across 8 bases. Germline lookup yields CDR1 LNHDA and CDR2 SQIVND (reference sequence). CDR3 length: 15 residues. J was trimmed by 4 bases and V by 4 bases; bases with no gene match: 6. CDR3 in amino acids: CASSTTGAANQPQHF. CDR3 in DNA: TGTGCCAGTAGTACGACAGGGGCTGCTAATCAGCCCCAGCATTTT.

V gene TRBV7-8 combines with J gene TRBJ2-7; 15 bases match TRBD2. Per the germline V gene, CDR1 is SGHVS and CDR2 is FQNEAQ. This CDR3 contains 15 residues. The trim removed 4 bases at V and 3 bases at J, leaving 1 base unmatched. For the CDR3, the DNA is TGTGCCAGCAGCTGGACTAGCGGGAGGGTCTACGAGCAGTACTTC. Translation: CASSWTSGRVYEQYF.

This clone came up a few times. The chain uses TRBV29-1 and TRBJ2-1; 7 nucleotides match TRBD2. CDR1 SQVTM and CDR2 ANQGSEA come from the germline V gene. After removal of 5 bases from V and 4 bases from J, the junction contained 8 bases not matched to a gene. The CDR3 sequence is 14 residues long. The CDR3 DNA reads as TGCAGCGTTTCCCCGGGGGGAGGGTACAATGAGCAGTTCTTC. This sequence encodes CSVSPGGGYNEQFF.

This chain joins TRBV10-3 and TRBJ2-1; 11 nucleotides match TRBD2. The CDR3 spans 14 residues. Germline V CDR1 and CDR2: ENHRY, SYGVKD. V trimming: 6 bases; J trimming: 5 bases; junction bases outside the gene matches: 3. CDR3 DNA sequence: TGTGCCATCAGGACTAGCGGGGAAGACAATGAGCAGTTCTTC. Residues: CAIRTSGEDNEQFF.

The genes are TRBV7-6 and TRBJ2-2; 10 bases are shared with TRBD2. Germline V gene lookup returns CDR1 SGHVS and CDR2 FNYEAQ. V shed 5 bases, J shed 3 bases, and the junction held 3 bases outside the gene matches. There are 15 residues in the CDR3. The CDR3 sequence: CASSPTSGYTGELFF. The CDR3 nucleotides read TGTGCCAGCAGCCCGACTAGCGGGTACACCGGGGAGCTGTTTTTT.

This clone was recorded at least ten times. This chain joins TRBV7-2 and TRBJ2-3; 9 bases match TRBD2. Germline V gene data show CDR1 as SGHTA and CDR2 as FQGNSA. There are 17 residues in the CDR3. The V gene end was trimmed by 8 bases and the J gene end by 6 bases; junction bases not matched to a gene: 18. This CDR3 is CASQPSVLSGSGDTQYF. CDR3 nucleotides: TGTGCCAGCCAACCCTCAGTCCTTAGCGGGAGTGGGGATACGCAGTATTTT.

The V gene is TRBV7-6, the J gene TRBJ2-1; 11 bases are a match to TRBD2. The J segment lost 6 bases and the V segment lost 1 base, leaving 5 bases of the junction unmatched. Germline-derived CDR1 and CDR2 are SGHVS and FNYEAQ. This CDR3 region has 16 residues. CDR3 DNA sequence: TGTGCCAGCAGCTTAGTTGTAGCGGGAGGGGGCAATGAGCAGTTCTTC. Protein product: CASSLVVAGGGNEQFF.

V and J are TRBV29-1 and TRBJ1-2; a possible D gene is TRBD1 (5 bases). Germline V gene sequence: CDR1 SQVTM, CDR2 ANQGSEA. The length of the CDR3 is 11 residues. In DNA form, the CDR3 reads TGCTCCGGGGAGGGGAACTATGGCTACACCTTC. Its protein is CSGEGNYGYTF.

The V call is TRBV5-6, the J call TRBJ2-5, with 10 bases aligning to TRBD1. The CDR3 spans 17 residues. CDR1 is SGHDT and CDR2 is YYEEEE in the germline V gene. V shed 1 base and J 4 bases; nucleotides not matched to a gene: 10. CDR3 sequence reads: CASSLMFIRDRGETQYF. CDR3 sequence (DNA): TGTGCCAGCAGCTTGATGTTTATAAGGGACAGGGGAGAGACCCAGTACTTC. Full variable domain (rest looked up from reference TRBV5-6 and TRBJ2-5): DAGVTQSPTHLIKTRGQQVTLRCSPKSGHDTVSWYQQALGQGPQFIFQYYEEEERQRGNFPDRFSGHQFPNYSSELNVNALLLGDSALYLCASSLMFIRDRGETQYFGPGTRLLVL.

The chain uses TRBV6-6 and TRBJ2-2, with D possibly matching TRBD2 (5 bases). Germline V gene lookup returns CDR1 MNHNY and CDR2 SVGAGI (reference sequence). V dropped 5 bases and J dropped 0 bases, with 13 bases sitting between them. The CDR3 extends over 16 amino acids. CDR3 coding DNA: TGTGCCAGCAGTACTCATGGGCGGGCGAACACCGGGGAGCTGTTTTTT. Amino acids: CASSTHGRANTGELFF.

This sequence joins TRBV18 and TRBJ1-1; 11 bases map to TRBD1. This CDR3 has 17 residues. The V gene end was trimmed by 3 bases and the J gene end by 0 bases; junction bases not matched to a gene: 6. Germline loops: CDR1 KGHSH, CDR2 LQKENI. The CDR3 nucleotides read TGTGCCAGCTCACCGCGAGGACAGGGGGCCTTGAACACTGAAGCTTTCTTT. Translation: CASSPRGQGALNTEAFF. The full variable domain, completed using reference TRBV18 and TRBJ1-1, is NAGVMQNPRHLVRRRGQEARLRCSPMKGHSHVYWYRQLPEEGLKFMVYLQKENIIDESGMPKERFSAEFPKEGPSILRIQQVVRGDSAAYFCASSPRGQGALNTEAFFGQGTRLTVV.

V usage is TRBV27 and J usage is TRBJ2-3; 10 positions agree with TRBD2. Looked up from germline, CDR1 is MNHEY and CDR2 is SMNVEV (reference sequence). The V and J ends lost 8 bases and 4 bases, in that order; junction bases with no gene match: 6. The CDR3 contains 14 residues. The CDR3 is CASGGTSVADTQYF. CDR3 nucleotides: TGTGCCAGCGGAGGGACTAGCGTTGCAGATACGCAGTATTTT.

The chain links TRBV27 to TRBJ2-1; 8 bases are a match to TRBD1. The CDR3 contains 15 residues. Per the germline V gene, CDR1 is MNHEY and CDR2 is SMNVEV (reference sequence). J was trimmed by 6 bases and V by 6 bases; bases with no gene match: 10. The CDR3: CASRRDRSPINEQFF. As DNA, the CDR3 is TGTGCCAGCAGAAGGGACAGGTCCCCAATCAATGAGCAGTTCTTC.

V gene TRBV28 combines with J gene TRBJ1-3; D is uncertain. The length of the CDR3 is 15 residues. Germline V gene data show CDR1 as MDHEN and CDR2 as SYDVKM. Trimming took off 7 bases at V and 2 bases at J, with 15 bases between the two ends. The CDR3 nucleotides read TGTGCCAGCACCAGTGGCGGAGGCCCTGGAAACACCATATATTTT. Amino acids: CASTSGGGPGNTIYF.

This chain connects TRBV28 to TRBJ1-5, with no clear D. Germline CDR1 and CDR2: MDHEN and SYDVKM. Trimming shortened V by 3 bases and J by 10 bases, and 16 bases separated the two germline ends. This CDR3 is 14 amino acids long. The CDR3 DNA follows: TGTGCCAGCAGTTTGGGAGGATTGGCGGTCCCCCAGCATTTT. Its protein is CASSLGGLAVPQHF. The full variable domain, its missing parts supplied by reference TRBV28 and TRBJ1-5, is DVKVTQSSRYLVKRTGEKVFLECVQDMDHENMFWYRQDPGLGLRLIYFSYDVKMKEKGDIPEGYSVSREKKERFSLILESASTNQTSMYLCASSLGGLAVPQHFGDGTRLSIL.

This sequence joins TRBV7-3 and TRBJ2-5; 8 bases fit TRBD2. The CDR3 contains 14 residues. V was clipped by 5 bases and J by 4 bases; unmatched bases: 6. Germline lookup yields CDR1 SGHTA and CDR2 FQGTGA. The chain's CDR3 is CASSDSGGAETQYF. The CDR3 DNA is TGTGCCAGCAGCGACTCCGGGGGGGCAGAGACCCAGTACTTC.